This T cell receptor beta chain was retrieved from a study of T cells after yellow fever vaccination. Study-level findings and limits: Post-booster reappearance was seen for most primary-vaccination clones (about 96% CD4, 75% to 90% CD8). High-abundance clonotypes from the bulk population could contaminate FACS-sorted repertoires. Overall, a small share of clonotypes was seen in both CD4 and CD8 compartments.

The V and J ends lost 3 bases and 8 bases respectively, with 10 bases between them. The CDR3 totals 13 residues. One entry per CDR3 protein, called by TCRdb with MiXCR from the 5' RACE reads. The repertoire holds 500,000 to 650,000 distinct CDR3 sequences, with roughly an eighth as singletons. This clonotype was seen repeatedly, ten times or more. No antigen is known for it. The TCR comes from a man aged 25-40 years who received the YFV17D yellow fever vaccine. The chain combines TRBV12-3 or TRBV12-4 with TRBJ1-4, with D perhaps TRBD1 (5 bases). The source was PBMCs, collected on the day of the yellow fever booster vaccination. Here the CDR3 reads CASSFGGDEKLFF. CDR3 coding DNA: TGTGCCAGCAGTTTTGGAGGGGACGAAAAACTGTTTTTT.